These T cell receptor beta chains were read from a single sample in a study of OX40 agonist ivuxolimab in advanced cancers. TCRdb keeps only in-frame clones here, not all; method: immunoSEQ multiplex PCR. The sample yields 30,000 to 45,000 clones, about 78% seen once. The material sequenced was CD4+ or CD8+ T cells sorted from blood, taken in a trial of the OX40 agonist ivuxolimab. The receptors come from an adult with an advanced solid tumor such as melanoma, head and neck, liver or kidney cancer. Each CDR3 is given with its conserved first and last residue.

v_gene	len	CDR3aa
TRBV29-1	15	CSVEGQRGSYNEQFF
TRBV10-3	14	CATAVGASSTEQYF
TRBV6-5	14	CASSYGQGAIGQFF
TRBV28	16	CASSLGTGGFGYGYTF
TRBV27	11	CASSRYNEQFF
TRBV27	12	CASSLDGMGYTF
TRBV9	14	CASSVGRGIAGYTF
TRBV11-1	13	CASSPGTGYEQYF
TRBV9	16	CASSALGLAKTDTQYF
TRBV18	14	CASSTSGSPYEQYF
TRBV6-1	15	CASSELAGGRAEQFF
TRBV29-1	15	CSVEAPITGYGEQFF
TRBV11-2	13	CASSYGTQYEQYF
TRBV28	14	CASSLIMTAYEQYF
TRBV7-9	16	CASSADSLRAQETQYF
TRBV9	15	CASSVSSGDYNEQFF
TRBV4-1	15	CASSHSGTGGLEQYF
TRBV6-6	15	CASSYLRMANEKLFF
TRBV10-1	15	CASSDNPGGTDTQYF
TRBV11-2	18	CASTIPGQKYANTGELFF
TRBV4-1	15	CASSARDRLTDTQYF
TRBV4-1	13	CASSQGTVSEAFF
TRBV2	14	CASSVGRGGETQYF
TRBV11-2	16	CASSDLGGGSYNEQFF
TRBV5-4	15	CASSNPGLSAYEQYF
TRBV9	14	CASSVGDRAGEQYF
TRBV10-2	14	CASSESLGYNEQFF
TRBV27	16	CASSPGLAGVSGELFF
TRBV29-1	15	CSGQHRDALRDEQFF
TRBV28	13	CASSNRGQVEAFF
TRBV28	13	CASSSGGDYEQYF
TRBV4-2	14	CASSQEGTGGGQYF